Listed here is a single TCR beta chain. No antigen is known for it. The sample belongs to a study of cytomegalovirus exposure and HLA in healthy donors. Study-wide results and limits: There were some public TCRs occurring in many donors, but most TCR sequences were rare. The study carried out a later analysis of TCR beta sequences. It associated some 18,000 of them with specific HLA alleles at a false discovery rate of 0.05. The authors reported that TCR beta sequences could predict HLA-A and HLA-B alleles. These predictions were accurate for most subjects in the first cohort. Owing to their indistinguishability, certain V segments, notably TRBV6-2 and TRBV6-3, were excluded.

Trimming stripped 5 bases from V and 3 bases from J, with 16 bases between. CDR1 is MNHEY and CDR2 is SMNVEV in the germline V gene (reference sequence). The CDR3 runs 15 residues. Vbeta (60) and Jbeta (13) primers were used in the PCR. Using immunoSEQ multiplex PCR, the repertoire was profiled, and TCRdb retains in-frame clones only, with some absent. The sample shows under 250,000 clones, around 80% of them seen only once. The receptor's source is a male donor in good health and CMV-seronegative. The source material was PBMCs. The gene calls are TRBV27 and TRBJ1-1, with a tentative D call TRBD1 (6 bases). The CDR3 is CASSPRGRGDTEAFF. CDR3 sequence (DNA): TGTGCCAGCAGTCCCCGTGGCAGGGGCGACACTGAAGCTTTCTTT.